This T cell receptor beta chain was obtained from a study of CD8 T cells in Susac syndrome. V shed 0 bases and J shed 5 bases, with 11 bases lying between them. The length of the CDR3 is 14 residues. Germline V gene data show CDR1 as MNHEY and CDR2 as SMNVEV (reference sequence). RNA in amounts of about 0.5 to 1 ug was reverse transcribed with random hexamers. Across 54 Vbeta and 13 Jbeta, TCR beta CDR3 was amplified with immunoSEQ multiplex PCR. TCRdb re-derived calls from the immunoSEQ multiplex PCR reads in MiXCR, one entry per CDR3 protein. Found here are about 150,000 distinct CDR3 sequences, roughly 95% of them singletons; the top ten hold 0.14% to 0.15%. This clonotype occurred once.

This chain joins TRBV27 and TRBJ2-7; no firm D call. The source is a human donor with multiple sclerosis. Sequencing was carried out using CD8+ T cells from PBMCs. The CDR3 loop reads CASSLSLLVDEQYF. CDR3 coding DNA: TGTGCCAGCAGTTTATCGTTACTGGTTGACGAGCAGTACTTC.